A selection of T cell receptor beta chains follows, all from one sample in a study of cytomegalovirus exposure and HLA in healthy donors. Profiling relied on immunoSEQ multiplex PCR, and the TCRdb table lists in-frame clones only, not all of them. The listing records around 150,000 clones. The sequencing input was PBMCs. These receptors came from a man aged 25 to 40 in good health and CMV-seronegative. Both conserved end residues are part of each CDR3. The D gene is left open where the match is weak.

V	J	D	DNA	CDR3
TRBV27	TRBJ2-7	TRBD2	TGTGCCAGCAGTTTAGGGACTAGCGGGAACGACGAGCAGTACTTC	CASSLGTSGNDEQYF
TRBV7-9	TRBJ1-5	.	TGTGCCAGCAGCGCAAATGGGGGGGGCAATCAGCCCCAGCATTTT	CASSANGGGNQPQHF
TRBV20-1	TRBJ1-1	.	TGCAGTGCCGACACTAACACTGAAGCTTTCTTT	CSADTNTEAFF
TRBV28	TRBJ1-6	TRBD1	TGTGCCAGCCAGACCCAGGGGGCCAGGTCACCCCTCCACTTT	CASQTQGARSPLHF
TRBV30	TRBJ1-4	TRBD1	TGTGCCTGGAGTCCCCGGGACAGAGAGACTAATGAAAAACTGTTTTTT	CAWSPRDRETNEKLFF
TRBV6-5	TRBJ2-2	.	TGTGCCAGCAGCTTACGACAAGGCCCCGGGGAGCTGTTTTTT	CASSLRQGPGELFF
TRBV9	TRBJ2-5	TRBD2	TGTGCCAGCAGTGGAGCGGGAGTGGAGACCCAGTACTTC	CASSGAGVETQYF
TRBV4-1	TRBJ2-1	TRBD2	TGCGCCAGCAGCCGAGAGAATAGCGGGAGGAGTAACAATGAGCAGTTCTTC	CASSRENSGRSNNEQFF
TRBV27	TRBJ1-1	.	TGTGCCAGCAGTTTCTATCGACTGGGGCTGAACACTGAAGCTTTCTTT	CASSFYRLGLNTEAFF
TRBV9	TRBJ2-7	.	TGTGCCAGCAGCCCTCAGGGGGGCTCTTACTCCTACGAGCAGTACTTC	CASSPQGGSYSYEQYF
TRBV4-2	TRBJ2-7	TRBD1	TGTGCCAGCAGCCCCTCTGGGGGGGGACAGGGATTAGTCGAGCAGTACTTC	CASSPSGGGQGLVEQYF
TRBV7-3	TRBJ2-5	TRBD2	TGTGCCAGCAGCTTAGCGGCGGGAGGGGTTGAGACCCAGTACTTC	CASSLAAGGVETQYF
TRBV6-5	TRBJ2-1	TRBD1	TGTGCCAGCAGCTCGGGACAGATCAATGAGCAGTTCTTC	CASSSGQINEQFF
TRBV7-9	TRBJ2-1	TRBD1	TGTGCCAGCAGCTTGGGACAGGGGATCGATGAGCAGTTCTTC	CASSLGQGIDEQFF
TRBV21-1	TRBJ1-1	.	TGTGCCAGCAGCAACGCGCAGGGGGCGCCGGTCGGGGGCACTGAAGCTTTCTTT	CASSNAQGAPVGGTEAFF
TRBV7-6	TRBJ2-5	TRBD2	TGTGCCAGCAGCTTGTTAGCGGGAGGAGAGACCCAGTACTTC	CASSLLAGGETQYF
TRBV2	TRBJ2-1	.	TGTGCCAGCATGGGGCCGGGACAACGCAATGAGCAGTTCTTC	CASMGPGQRNEQFF
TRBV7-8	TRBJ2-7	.	TGTGCCAGCAGCTTCGGGAGGGGACAGAACTCCTACGAGCAGTACTTC	CASSFGRGQNSYEQYF
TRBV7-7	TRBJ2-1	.	TGTGCCAGCAGCCCTACTAAGGATGAGCAGTTCTTC	CASSPTKDEQFF